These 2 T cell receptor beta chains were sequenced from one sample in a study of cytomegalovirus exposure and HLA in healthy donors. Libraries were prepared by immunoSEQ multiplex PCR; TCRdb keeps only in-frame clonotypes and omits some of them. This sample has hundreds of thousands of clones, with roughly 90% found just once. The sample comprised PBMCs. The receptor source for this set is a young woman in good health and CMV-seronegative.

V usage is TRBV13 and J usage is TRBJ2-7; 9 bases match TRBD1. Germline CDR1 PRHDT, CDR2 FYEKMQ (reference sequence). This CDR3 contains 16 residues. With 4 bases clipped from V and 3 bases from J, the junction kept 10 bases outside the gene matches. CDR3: CASSSLTGQGLYEQYF. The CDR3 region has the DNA TGTGCCAGCAGCTCACTAACGGGACAGGGTCTCTACGAGCAGTACTTC.

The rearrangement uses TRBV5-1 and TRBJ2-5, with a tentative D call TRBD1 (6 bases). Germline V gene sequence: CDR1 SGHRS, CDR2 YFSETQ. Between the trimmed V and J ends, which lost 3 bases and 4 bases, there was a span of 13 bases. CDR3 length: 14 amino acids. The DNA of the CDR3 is TGCGCCAGCAGCTACACAGGGTCCCGAGAGACCCAGTACTTC. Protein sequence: CASSYTGSRETQYF.